This T cell receptor (beta chain) was sequenced for a study of control samples from healthy donors and cancer patients. This CDR3 has 15 amino acids. Germline V CDR1 and CDR2: SGHRS, YFSETQ. V lost 0 bases, J lost 2 bases, and 11 bases lay in between. Libraries were prepared by immunoSEQ multiplex PCR; TCRdb keeps only in-frame clonotypes and omits some of them. Of 350,000 to 450,000 clones in the sample, approximately 92% were seen once. This clone was seen only once. The receptor was derived from a man aged 40-50 years with head and neck cancer. The sequencing input was PBMCs. The V gene is TRBV5-1, the J gene TRBJ1-1, with D possibly TRBD1 on 6 matching bases. The CDR3 sequence is CASSLGWTANTEAFF. The CDR3 nucleotides read TGCGCCAGCAGCTTGGGATGGACAGCAAACACTGAAGCTTTCTTT.